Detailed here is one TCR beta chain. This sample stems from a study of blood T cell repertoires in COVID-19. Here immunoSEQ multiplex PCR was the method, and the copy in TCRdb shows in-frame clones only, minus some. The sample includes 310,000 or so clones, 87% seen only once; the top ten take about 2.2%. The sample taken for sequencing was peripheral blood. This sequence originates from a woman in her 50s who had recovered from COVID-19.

The CDR3 bases are TGTGCCAGCAGCGATCAGGGGGAGGACACTGAAGCTTTCTTT. The encoded protein is CASSDQGEDTEAFF. The chain has TRBV6-2 or TRBV6-3 and TRBJ1-1, with 7 bases matching TRBD1. Losses at the gene ends were 6 bases for V and 3 bases for J; bases not matched to a gene: 7. Germline CDR1 reads MNHEY; CDR2 reads SVGEGT. This CDR3 contains 14 residues.